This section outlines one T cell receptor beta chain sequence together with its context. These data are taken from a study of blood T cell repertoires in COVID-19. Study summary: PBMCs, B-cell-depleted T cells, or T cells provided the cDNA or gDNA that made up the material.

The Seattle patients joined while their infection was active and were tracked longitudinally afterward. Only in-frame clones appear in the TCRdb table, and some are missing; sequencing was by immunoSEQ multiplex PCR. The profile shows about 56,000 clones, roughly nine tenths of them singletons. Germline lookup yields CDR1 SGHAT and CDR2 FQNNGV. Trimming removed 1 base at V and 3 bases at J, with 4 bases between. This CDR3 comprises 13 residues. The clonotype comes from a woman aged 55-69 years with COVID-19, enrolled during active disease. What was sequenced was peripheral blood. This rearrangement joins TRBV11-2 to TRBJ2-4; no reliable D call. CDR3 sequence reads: CASSLAYKNIQYF. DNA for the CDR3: TGTGCCAGCAGCTTAGCGTACAAAAACATTCAGTACTTC.